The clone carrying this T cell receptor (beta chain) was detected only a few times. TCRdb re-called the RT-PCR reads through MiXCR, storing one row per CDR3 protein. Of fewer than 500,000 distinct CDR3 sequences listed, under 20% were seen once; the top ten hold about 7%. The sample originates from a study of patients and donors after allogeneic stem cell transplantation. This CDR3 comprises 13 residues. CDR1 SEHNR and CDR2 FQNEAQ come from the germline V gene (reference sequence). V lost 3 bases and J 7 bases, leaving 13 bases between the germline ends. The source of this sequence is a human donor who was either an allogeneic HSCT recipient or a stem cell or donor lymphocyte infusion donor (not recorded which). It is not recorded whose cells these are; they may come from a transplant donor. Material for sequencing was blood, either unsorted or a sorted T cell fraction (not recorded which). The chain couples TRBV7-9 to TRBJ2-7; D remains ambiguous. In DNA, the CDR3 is TGTGCCAGCAGCTTTAGGACGGCCTGGGAGCAGTACTTC. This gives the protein CASSFRTAWEQYF.